Below, 19 T cell receptor beta chains from the same sample are listed, as sequenced in a study of regulatory T cells in long-lasting Graves disease. Building of the TCR beta libraries involved iRepertoire HTBI primers and Arm-PCR of CDR3 regions. TCRdb passed the multiplex PCR reads through MiXCR, listing each CDR3 protein once. The table includes hundreds of thousands of distinct CDR3 sequences, 15% detected once. The time point denotes: newly diagnosed GD, antithyroid drugs for less than 3 months. Following extraction of RNA from PBMCs, that RNA was used to make the TCR library. A further study also used this sample, focusing on T cells in Graves' hyperthyroidism and ophthalmopathy.

Sequenced material: peripheral blood mononuclear cells (PBMCs), taken at new diagnosis, from a patient treated with antithyroid drugs. The receptors were gathered from a woman aged 40 to 50 with Graves disease.

About this clonotype itself: This clone may be a read error of a much larger clone one base away. It is unclear where the CDR3 begins or ends on the DNA, so no DNA is shown, and the CDR3 is as TCRdb lists it. The V call is TRBV28, the J call TRBJ2-1; the D segment call TRBD1 is taken from the table without a DNA check. The CDR3 contains 15 residues when both ends are counted. CDR1 is MDHEN, CDR2 SYDVKM, per germline. The CDR3 region is CASRVGRGTYNEQLF.

This clonotype has a count of ten or more. The chain has TRBV29-1 and TRBJ2-7, with 7 bases identical to TRBD1. J was trimmed by 2 bases and V by 1 base; bases with no gene match: 8. The length of the CDR3 is 15 residues. Germline V CDR1 and CDR2: SQVTM, ANQGSEA. CDR3 in amino acids: CSVEARTGRAYEQYF. CDR3 in DNA: TGCAGCGTTGAAGCCCGGACAGGTCGAGCCTACGAGCAGTACTTC.

This clonotype was seen many times. CDR3 bases: TGCAGTGCTAGTTTTACAGGGCTCGGGGCTGAAGCTTTCTTT. Translation gives CSASFTGLGAEAFF. The gene calls are TRBV20-1 and TRBJ1-1, with D possibly being TRBD1 (6 bases). The CDR3 runs to 14 residues. Germline lookup yields CDR1 DFQATT and CDR2 SNEGSKA (reference sequence). V lost 3 bases, J lost 6 bases, and 17 bases lay in between.

This clonotype was observed a few times. The rearrangement links TRBV18 to TRBJ2-5; D perhaps matches TRBD1 (6 bases). The CDR3 length is 17 residues. From germline, CDR1 is KGHSH and CDR2 LQKENI. With 1 base removed from V and 5 bases from J, the gap between germline ends came to 20 bases. As DNA, the CDR3 is TGTGCCAGCTCACCACAACTACGGACCAGGGGCCAGGAGACCCAGTACTTC. This codes for CASSPQLRTRGQETQYF.

The chain combines TRBV6-1 with TRBJ1-1, with TRBD1 matching 10 bases. V lost 6 bases and J lost 4; bases outside the gene matches: 5. This CDR3 has 14 amino acids. Germline lookup yields CDR1 MNHNS and CDR2 SASEGT. The DNA for the CDR3 is TGTGCCAGCAGAAGGGACAGGGGAGGCACTGAAGCTTTCTTT. It codes for CASRRDRGGTEAFF.

This clonotype was picked up many times. The gene calls are TRBV27 and TRBJ1-1; the match to TRBD1 covers 8 bases. CDR1 and CDR2 (germline): MNHEY, SMNVEV (reference sequence). This CDR3 is built from 13 residues. Trimming cost V 2 bases and J 14 bases; bases outside gene matches: 10. For the CDR3, the DNA is TGTGCCAGCAGTTTAAATGGACAGGGAGGGGGCTTCTTT. It specifies CASSLNGQGGGFF.

The chain recombines TRBV6-2 or TRBV6-3 with TRBJ2-2; 13 positions match TRBD2. Germline loops: CDR1 MNHEY, CDR2 SVGEGT. There are 17 residues in the CDR3. The J segment lost 4 bases and the V segment lost 5 bases, leaving 7 bases of the junction unmatched. In DNA form, the CDR3 reads TGTGCCAGCAGTCCCCTTGGACTAGCGGGAGCCACCGGGGAGCTGTTTTTT. It is translated as CASSPLGLAGATGELFF.

This clonotype was seen repeatedly, ten times or more. The gene calls are TRBV11-2 and TRBJ2-3, with D tentatively TRBD2 (5 bases). V was cut by 3 bases and J by 5 bases, with 21 bases left in between. The CDR3 runs to 17 residues. The germline V gene encodes CDR1 SGHAT and CDR2 FQNNGV. The CDR3 bases are TGTGCCAGCAGCTTGGCGGGTCGGAAGCCCACTTTAGATACGCAGTATTTT. Its translation is CASSLAGRKPTLDTQYF.

In this sample, this clonotype turned up many times. The gene calls are TRBV2 and TRBJ1-5; D perhaps matches TRBD1 (5 bases). Per germline, CDR1 SNHLY and CDR2 FYNNEI. The ends were cut back, 6 bases at V and 7 bases at J, with 16 bases in the middle. The CDR3 loop spans 14 amino acids. CDR3 coding DNA: TGTGCCAGCAGCGGTCGGGGCACCCTCCAGCCCCAGCATTTT. Translating it yields CASSGRGTLQPQHF.

J is TRBJ2-6 and V is TRBV6-1; the D gene could be TRBD1 or TRBD2 (5 bases each). CDR3 length: 15 residues. Germline V gene sequence: CDR1 MNHNS, CDR2 SASEGT. The V gene lost 6 bases and the J gene lost 1 base, with 10 bases spanning the gap. CDR3 residues: CASRGTLSGANVLTF. The CDR3 DNA sequence: TGTGCCAGCAGAGGGACCTTGTCTGGGGCCAACGTCCTGACTTTC.

The V and J genes are TRBV6-2 or TRBV6-3 and TRBJ2-3; TRBD2 matches 9 bases. Trimming removed 2 bases from V and 4 bases from J; junction bases left unmatched: 4. This CDR3 is built from 15 residues. The germline V gene has CDR1 MNHEY and CDR2 SVGEGT. The chain's CDR3 is CASSYHSGSADTQYF. As DNA, the CDR3 is TGTGCCAGCAGTTACCATAGCGGGAGTGCAGATACGCAGTATTTT.

The rearrangement uses TRBV19 and TRBJ2-7, with D tentatively TRBD2 (6 bases). Looked up from germline, CDR1 is LNHDA and CDR2 is SQIVND (reference sequence). V dropped 5 bases and J dropped 1 base, with 12 bases sitting between them. The CDR3 has 14 amino acids. CDR3 sequence reads: CASSYAGPSYEQYF. CDR3 bases: TGTGCCAGTAGTTACGCGGGACCGTCCTACGAGCAGTACTTC.

The rearrangement links TRBV6-1 to TRBJ2-3; D is unclear. The CDR3 sequence is 15 residues long. Germline V gene data show CDR1 as MNHNS and CDR2 as SASEGT. The V end lost 0 bases, the J end lost 1 base, and 8 bases lay between the germline ends. CDR3 sequence reads: CASSEAGSGTDTQYF. The CDR3, as DNA: TGTGCCAGCAGTGAAGCGGGCAGTGGCACAGATACGCAGTATTTT.

The table lists this clonotype with many counts. The genes are TRBV5-4 and TRBJ1-2; TRBD1 might be the D (5 bases). Germline V gene lookup returns CDR1 SGHNT and CDR2 YYREEE (reference sequence). The CDR3 has 13 residues. The germline V and J ends were trimmed by 10 bases and 3 bases, with 16 bases remaining between them. The CDR3 DNA reads as TGTGCCGGATGGCGCTGGGGGGACTATGGCTACACCTTC. This sequence encodes CAGWRWGDYGYTF.

This clonotype was found many times. This rearrangement joins TRBV12-5 to TRBJ2-1; 16 bases map to TRBD2. Germline V lookup: CDR1 LGHNT, CDR2 FRNRAP. V gave up 0 bases and J gave up 0 bases; unmatched junction bases: 8. The CDR3 sequence is 21 residues long. The CDR3: CASGLVPMGLAGGSSYNEQFF. CDR3 DNA: TGTGCTAGTGGTTTGGTACCCATGGGACTAGCGGGAGGGAGCTCCTACAATGAGCAGTTCTTC.

This clonotype occurred many times. This chain joins TRBV3-1 and TRBJ2-1; tentative D call: TRBD1 (6 bases). The germline V and J ends were trimmed by 2 bases and 10 bases, with 12 bases remaining between them. Germline V gene sequence: CDR1 LGHDT, CDR2 YNNKEL (reference sequence). CDR3 length: 13 residues. CDR3 sequence (DNA): TGTGCCAGCAGCCAAAACAATAGGGGGGAGCAGTTCTTC. It specifies CASSQNNRGEQFF.

This clonotype was observed many times. The rearrangement links TRBV7-8 to TRBJ2-7; the match to TRBD1 covers 9 bases. The CDR3 is 14 residues long. V was clipped by 5 bases and J by 7 bases; unmatched bases: 9. CDR1 SGHVS and CDR2 FQNEAQ come from the germline V gene. This chain's CDR3 is CASSPGQGVWEQYF. The CDR3, as DNA: TGTGCCAGCAGCCCGGGACAGGGCGTGTGGGAGCAGTACTTC.

Of note for this clonotype: This clone may be a read error of a much larger clone one base away. The chain carries TRBV28 and TRBJ2-7; 11 nucleotides match TRBD2. The junction had 6 bases not matched to a gene; V was cut back by 5 bases and J by 3 bases. Per the germline V gene, CDR1 is MDHEN and CDR2 is SYDVKM. The CDR3 has 15 residues. The CDR3 coding sequence is TGTGCCAGCAGTCCCGGACTAGCGGGTCACTACGAGCAGTACTTC. Translation gives CASSPGLAGHYEQYF.

The gene calls are TRBV6-1 and TRBJ2-7; 8 nucleotides match TRBD2. This CDR3 is 14 amino acids long. The trim removed 6 bases at V and 5 bases at J, leaving 9 bases unmatched. Germline V gene sequence: CDR1 MNHNS, CDR2 SASEGT. This chain's CDR3 is CASRASGLGHEQYF. CDR3 bases: TGTGCCAGCAGGGCCTCGGGACTAGGGCACGAGCAGTACTTC.